The clone carrying this T cell receptor beta chain showed up just a few times. Antigen specificity is unknown. The germline V gene encodes CDR1 MDHEN and CDR2 SYDVKM. Deletions cut 7 bases from V and 8 bases from J, with 20 bases between. CDR3 size: 14 residues. The data derive from a study of shared clonotypes between healthy human individuals. As for the study in general: Researchers drew samples from two women and a few men aged 18 to 49. CD4 naive and CD4 memory each took three plates per donor, while CD8 naive took two and CD8 memory one. The study, taken as a whole, reports: Sample collection involved blood only; tissue repertoires are likely different.

The table came from immunoSEQ multiplex PCR; TCRdb's copy has only in-frame clones and leaves some out. The sample holds around 1.1 million clones, approximately 80% seen once. J is TRBJ1-2 and V is TRBV28; D perhaps matches TRBD1 (5 bases). The source of this sequence is a man aged 18 to 29 in good health. Some clones in this sample may be carry-over from other donors' samples. The sample consisted of memory CD4+ T cells from PBMCs. The subset: CD45RA-negative fraction. The DNA for the CDR3 is TGTGCCAGCACCTTAAAGGGACGGCTGGGGGGCTACACCTTC. Translated, it gives CASTLKGRLGGYTF.